The 30 T cell receptor beta chains reported below all come from one sample, sequenced in a study of blood T cells in healthy people across ages (dated by TCRdb to the mid-2010s). The library was obtained by 5' RACE. Sequenced on an Illumina HiSeq 2500. A second PCR of roughly 7 to 11 cycles was performed with a sample-barcoded 5' primer and a J-beta primer mix. TCRdb reanalyzed the raw reads on its own, using fastp at Q25 for trimming and MiXCR for clone calling, and kept in-frame beta chains. Rows are unified per CDR3 protein, each entry keeping the most common DNA and genes. The sample records around 1.7 million distinct CDR3 sequences, roughly 30% of which are singletons. The top ten hold 6.5% to 8.5% of the sample. Sequenced sample: blood. These receptors came from a woman aged 25-40 years in good health.

This clonotype was recorded many times. V is TRBV28 and J is TRBJ1-2, with TRBD1 identical over 7 bases. Germline assignment: CDR1 MDHEN and CDR2 SYDVKM. Germline trimming cut 8 bases from V and 5 bases from J; bases unmatched to any gene: 8. The CDR3 spans 13 residues. In nucleotides, the CDR3 is TGTGCCAGCTACGACAGGGAGATTTATGGCTACACCTTC. It specifies CASYDREIYGYTF.

This clonotype was seen a few times. The chain uses TRBV7-2 and TRBJ2-2, with D possibly TRBD2 on 5 matching bases. V lost 1 base to trimming and J lost 4 bases, with 10 bases between them. The CDR3 sequence is 15 residues long. Germline V CDR1 and CDR2: SGHTA, FQGNSA. CDR3 nucleotides: TGTGCCAGCAGCTTAGGGGGTGGGAGCACCGGGGAGCTGTTTTTT. Protein sequence: CASSLGGGSTGELFF.

With respect to this clonotype: Compared with germline, one end of the junction differs, possibly owing to a read error. The chain is built from TRBV12-3 or TRBV12-4 and TRBJ2-3; 9 bases line up with TRBD1. CDR3 size: 17 residues. The CDR3 nucleotides are TGTGCCAGCAGTTTAGCGCACGGACAGGGGATCACAGATGCGCAGTATTTT. Translating it yields CASSLAHGQGITDAQYF.

Concerning this clonotype: This may be a read error: a much more frequent sequence differs by one nucleotide. The chain combines TRBV5-5 with TRBJ2-7; 7 bases agree with TRBD2. The CDR3 length is 13 residues. Germline CDR1 and CDR2: SGHKS and YYEKEE (reference sequence). V dropped 7 bases and J dropped 3; count of bases not matched to a gene: 7. The CDR3 DNA follows: TGTGCCAGCGGGGGACTAACAGTCTACGAGCAGTACTTC. Encoded protein: CASGGLTVYEQYF.

Regarding this clonotype: A much larger clone is a single base away; this may be a read error. This CDR3 is CASSWTTSGDSSYNEQYF. CDR3 DNA: TGTGCCAGCAGCTGGACAACTAGCGGCGATAGCTCCTACAATGAGCAGTACTTC. This chain uses TRBV5-4 with TRBJ2-1; 8 bases agree with TRBD2. The J call is doubtful: the DNA matches TRBJ2-7 better. This CDR3 has 18 residues. CDR1 is SGHNT, CDR2 YYREEE, per germline (reference sequence).

With regard to this clonotype: Given the absence of the conserved phenylalanine or tryptophan at the CDR3 end, a read error is likely. CDR3 residues: CSVVPNTEAFV. The CDR3 DNA is TGCAGCGTTGTCCCGAACACTGAAGCTTTCGTT. This chain uses TRBV29-1 with TRBJ1-1; no clear D. Trimming took off 4 bases at V and 1 base at J, with 4 bases between the two ends. The CDR3 contains 11 residues. Germline V CDR1 and CDR2: SQVTM, ANQGSEA.

This clonotype was counted only a few times. CDR3 loop: CASSLVPGGEQFF. In DNA, the CDR3 is TGTGCCAGCAGTTTAGTCCCTGGGGGTGAGCAGTTCTTC. This chain connects TRBV12-3 or TRBV12-4 to TRBJ2-1; tentatively, D is TRBD1 or TRBD2 (5 bases each). The germline V and J ends were trimmed by 1 base and 9 bases, with 10 bases remaining between them. This CDR3 spans 13 amino acids.

The CDR3 region is CASNLGTGWNEQFF. CDR3 bases: TGTGCCAGCAACCTCGGGACAGGGTGGAATGAGCAGTTCTTC. The chain employs TRBV5-6 and TRBJ2-1; 9 nucleotides match TRBD1. The CDR3 has 14 residues. Germline V gives CDR1 SGHDT, CDR2 YYEEEE. With V trimmed by 6 bases and J by 7 bases, 8 bases remained unmatched. Full variable domain (outside the CDR3, taken from reference TRBV5-6 and TRBJ2-1): DAGVTQSPTHLIKTRGQQVTLRCSPKSGHDTVSWYQQALGQGPQFIFQYYEEEERQRGNFPDRFSGHQFPNYSSELNVNALLLGDSALYLCASNLGTGWNEQFFGPGTRLTVL.

This clonotype was counted only a few times. The CDR3 loop reads CASSQNRNQPQHF. The CDR3 coding sequence is TGTGCCAGCAGCCAAAACCGCAATCAGCCCCAGCATTTT. The chain has TRBV3-1 and TRBJ1-5; D is unresolved. The CDR3 is 13 amino acids. CDR1 and CDR2 from the germline V gene are LGHDT and YNNKEL (reference sequence). Trimming took off 2 bases at V and 2 bases at J, with 4 bases between the two ends.

In its sample, this clonotype was seen many times. The chain uses TRBV20-1 and TRBJ2-7; D ambiguous. There are 14 residues in the CDR3. Germline CDR1 DFQATT, CDR2 SNEGSKA (reference sequence). V lost 6 bases, J lost 6 bases, and 21 bases lay in between. CDR3 protein: CSAKGVGLTPEQYF. The CDR3, as DNA: TGCAGTGCGAAAGGTGTAGGTCTTACCCCCGAGCAGTACTTC.

This clonotype occurred many times. The gene calls are TRBV6-5 and TRBJ2-7; D is undetermined. V was clipped by 7 bases and J by 1 base, with 11 bases between them. Germline values: CDR1 MNHEY, CDR2 SVGAGI. This CDR3 spans 13 amino acids. CDR3 sequence reads: CASTRSGSYEQYF. In DNA form, the CDR3 reads TGTGCCAGCACCAGGTCCGGGTCCTACGAGCAGTACTTC.

A few counts support this clonotype. This chain links TRBV18 with TRBJ2-5, with a weak D call TRBD1 (5 bases). This CDR3 has 14 amino acids. The V end was cut by 0 bases, the J end by 2 bases, with 7 bases between. The V gene's germline CDR1 is KGHSH and CDR2 LQKENI. The CDR3 region has the DNA TGTGCCAGCTCACCACCGGACAATCAAGAGACCCAGTACTTC. Its protein is CASSPPDNQETQYF.

CDR3 protein: CASSNTGTRNYNEQFF. Written as DNA, the CDR3 is TGTGCCAGCAGTAACACCGGGACTAGGAATTACAATGAGCAGTTCTTC. This rearrangement joins TRBV12-3 or TRBV12-4 to TRBJ2-1; 8 nucleotides line up with TRBD2. Trimming at V came to 5 bases and at J to 4 bases, leaving 10 bases not matched to a gene. The CDR3 has 16 amino acids.

The V gene is TRBV30, the J gene TRBJ1-2; possibly TRBD1 for D (5 bases). V shed 0 bases and J shed 7 bases, with 12 bases lying between them. The CDR3 runs 13 residues. Germline V gene data show CDR1 as GTSNPN and CDR2 as SVGIG (reference sequence). CDR3 protein: CAWSVGPGSGYTF. In DNA, the CDR3 is TGTGCCTGGAGTGTAGGCCCAGGGAGTGGCTACACCTTC.

This clonotype was found a few times. The CDR3 DNA follows: TGTGCCAGCGCCAACGGGGGACTGGGCGGCTACACCTTC. Its protein product is CASANGGLGGYTF. The chain joins TRBV12-3 or TRBV12-4 to TRBJ1-2; maybe TRBD1 (5 bases). The V end lost 8 bases, the J end lost 8 bases, and 18 bases lay between the germline ends. The CDR3 runs to 13 residues.

This clonotype was detected ten times or more. The chain uses TRBV7-2 and TRBJ2-5, with 7 bases that match TRBD2. Germline values: CDR1 SGHTA, CDR2 FQGNSA. This CDR3 spans 14 amino acids. V shed 3 bases and J 2 bases; nucleotides not matched to a gene: 3. Here the CDR3 DNA reads TGTGCCAGCAGCTTGGGAGGGCATCAAGAGACCCAGTACTTC. It codes for CASSLGGHQETQYF.

The genes are TRBV29-1 and TRBJ1-1; 9 nucleotides agree with TRBD1. Germline trimming cut 5 bases from V and 7 bases from J; bases unmatched to any gene: 8. This CDR3 has 13 residues. In germline, CDR1 is SQVTM, CDR2 ANQGSEA. This chain's CDR3 is CSVPTGTGYEAFF. CDR3 bases: TGCAGCGTTCCAACCGGGACAGGGTATGAAGCTTTCTTT. Filled out from reference TRBV29-1 and TRBJ1-1, the complete variable domain reads SAVISQKPSRDICQRGTSLTIQCQVDSQVTMMFWYRQQPGQSLTLIATANQGSEATYESGFVIDKFPISRPNLTFSTLTVSNMSPEDSSIYLCSVPTGTGYEAFFGQGTRLTVV.

This clonotype came up a few times. The chain is built from TRBV7-9 and TRBJ1-1; D unresolved. CDR1 is SEHNR, CDR2 FQNEAQ, per germline (reference sequence). The ends were cut back, 4 bases at V and 0 bases at J, with 9 bases in the middle. There are 14 residues in the CDR3. The CDR3 here is CASSSARMNTEAFF. The CDR3 coding sequence is TGTGCCAGCAGCTCGGCCCGGATGAACACTGAAGCTTTCTTT.

The chain joins TRBV3-1 to TRBJ2-1; unclear D gene. The CDR3 has 14 residues. Trimming pared 0 bases from V and 12 bases from J, leaving 15 bases between. CDR1 and CDR2 (germline): LGHDT, YNNKEL (reference sequence). The CDR3 coding sequence is TGTGCCAGCAGCCAAGAATCTCTGGCTAGTGGGCAGTTCTTC. This translates into CASSQESLASGQFF.

The J gene is TRBJ2-3, the V gene TRBV5-1; tentative D call: TRBD2 (6 bases). V dropped 0 bases and J dropped 2 bases, with 13 bases sitting between them. The CDR3 sequence is 16 residues long. The V gene's germline CDR1 is SGHRS and CDR2 YFSETQ. The chain's CDR3 is CASSLVGTSYTDTQYF. The CDR3 coding sequence is TGCGCCAGCAGCTTGGTCGGGACTTCCTACACAGATACGCAGTATTTT.

This clonotype came up many times. The rearrangement uses TRBV29-1 and TRBJ2-7, with D perhaps matching TRBD1 (6 bases). The CDR3 has 12 residues. Trimming removed 5 bases at V and 12 bases at J, with 20 bases between. Germline V lookup: CDR1 SQVTM, CDR2 ANQGSEA. CDR3 sequence reads: CSVMMETGRLYF. CDR3 coding DNA: TGCAGCGTTATGATGGAGACAGGCAGGCTGTACTTC.

This clonotype was found a few times. As DNA, the CDR3 is TGCGCCAGCAGCCATGTCGGGACAGGGGGGTCTAGCACAGATACGCAGTATTTT. Its translation is CASSHVGTGGSSTDTQYF. The chain employs TRBV4-3 and TRBJ2-3; the match to TRBD1 covers 11 bases. Germline loops: CDR1 LGHNA, CDR2 YSLEER. The junction had 8 bases not matched to a gene; V was cut back by 3 bases and J by 0 bases. This CDR3 region has 18 residues.

The table lists this clonotype with a few counts. CDR3 nucleotides: TGTGCCAGCAGTTTGAAGACTAGCGGGAGATCGGACAATGAGCAGTTCTTC. Its protein is CASSLKTSGRSDNEQFF. V and J are TRBV12-3 or TRBV12-4 and TRBJ2-1; 12 nucleotides line up with TRBD2. Germline trimming cut 3 bases from V and 5 bases from J; bases unmatched to any gene: 8. This CDR3 is 17 amino acids long.

There are a few counts of this clonotype. The chain has TRBV6-1 and TRBJ1-5, with a weak D call TRBD1 (6 bases). V lost 6 bases and J lost 1, with 22 bases in between. The CDR3 length is 18 residues. Germline assignment: CDR1 MNHNS and CDR2 SASEGT. Written as DNA, the CDR3 is TGTGCCAGCAGGCAACGACCGGACAGTCAAACAAGCAATCAGCCCCAGCATTTT. Translating gives CASRQRPDSQTSNQPQHF.

This sequence joins TRBV2 and TRBJ1-2; D is perhaps TRBD1 (6 bases). The CDR3 contains 12 residues. V lost 8 bases, J lost 6 bases, and 13 bases lay in between. In germline, CDR1 is SNHLY, CDR2 FYNNEI. CDR3 nucleotide sequence: TGTGCCAGCGGGGGGGGCGAGGATGGCTACACCTTC. Amino acid sequence: CASGGGEDGYTF.

The chain is built from TRBV20-1 and TRBJ1-4; D might be TRBD1 (5 bases). CDR3 size: 14 residues. Trimming stripped 4 bases from V and 8 bases from J, with 17 bases between. Germline CDR1 reads DFQATT; CDR2 reads SNEGSKA (reference sequence). The CDR3 region has the DNA TGCAGTGCTAAAAAGGAAGGGGTAGTCGAAAAACTGTTTTTT. Encoded protein: CSAKKEGVVEKLFF.

This clonotype was seen at least ten times. The chain recombines TRBV10-3 with TRBJ2-7, with D tentatively TRBD2 (6 bases). This CDR3 contains 13 residues. Trimming took 3 bases from V and 6 from J, leaving 12 bases between them. CDR1 ENHRY and CDR2 SYGVKD come from the germline V gene. The CDR3 bases are TGTGCCATCAGTGAATCACTAGCTGTCGAGCAGTACTTC. Amino acid sequence: CAISESLAVEQYF.

The chain recombines TRBV12-3 or TRBV12-4 with TRBJ2-7, with D possibly matching TRBD2 (5 bases). Trimming stripped 3 bases from V and 1 base from J, with 10 bases between. The CDR3 is 14 amino acids. The CDR3 bases are TGTGCCAGCAGTTTTACTAGTAGGTCCTACGAGCAGTACTTC. Protein sequence: CASSFTSRSYEQYF.

This CDR3 is CSARVEGSNQPQHF. Written as DNA, the CDR3 is TGCAGTGCTAGAGTCGAGGGGAGCAATCAGCCCCAGCATTTT. The V and J genes are TRBV20-1 and TRBJ1-5; the D gene is possibly TRBD1 (5 bases). The V gene lost 1 base and the J gene lost 1 base, with 8 bases spanning the gap. This CDR3 has 14 residues. CDR1 and CDR2 from the germline V gene are DFQATT and SNEGSKA (reference sequence).

This sequence joins TRBV6-2 or TRBV6-3 and TRBJ2-3; D not certain. Germline lookup yields CDR1 MNHEY and CDR2 SVGEGT. The length of the CDR3 is 14 residues. Deletions cut 0 bases from V and 6 bases from J, with 10 bases between. CDR3 loop: CASSYSISLDTQYF. The CDR3 DNA sequence: TGTGCCAGCAGTTACTCGATTTCGTTGGATACGCAGTATTTT.